These 9 T cell receptor beta chains came from one sample sequenced in a study of TIL therapy for anti-PD-1-resistant metastatic lung cancer. Sequencing used immunoSEQ v3. TCRdb keeps only in-frame clones here, not all; method: immunoSEQ multiplex PCR. The profile shows about 15,000 clones, roughly 83% of them singletons. The sample's time point: pre-treatment sample, taken before nivolumab and TIL therapy. This sample comprised blood, obtained at baseline. These receptors were collected from a person between 25 and 80 years old with non-small cell lung cancer.

This clone showed up just a few times. The chain links TRBV28 to TRBJ2-7; D is perhaps TRBD2 (6 bases). Trimming took off 6 bases at V and 6 bases at J, with 12 bases between the two ends. The CDR3 has 12 amino acids. Germline loops: CDR1 MDHEN, CDR2 SYDVKM. CDR3 amino acids: CASRLTRGEQYF. The CDR3 DNA sequence: TGTGCCAGCAGGCTTACGCGGGGCGAGCAGTACTTC.

The J gene is TRBJ1-2, the V gene TRBV2, with 7 bases that match TRBD1. The germline V gene encodes CDR1 SNHLY and CDR2 FYNNEI. Germline trimming cut 6 bases from V and 4 bases from J; bases unmatched to any gene: 11. The CDR3 spans 15 residues. CDR3 sequence: CASSDPQGGFYGYTF. CDR3 sequence (DNA): TGTGCCAGCAGCGACCCCCAGGGGGGTTTCTATGGCTACACCTTC.

The gene calls are TRBV5-1 and TRBJ1-2; D is ambiguous. Germline V lookup: CDR1 SGHRS, CDR2 YFSETQ. The CDR3 is 15 residues long. Trimming stripped 0 bases from V and 8 bases from J, with 17 bases between. The CDR3: CASSLGGGIGGGYTF. The CDR3 DNA reads as TGCGCCAGCAGCTTGGGTGGTGGGATTGGCGGAGGCTACACCTTC.

Regarding this clone: Other DNA sequences in the same sample also yield this CDR3. The rearrangement uses TRBV4-2 and TRBJ2-5, with 10 positions matching TRBD1. CDR1 and CDR2 (germline): LGHNA, YNFKEQ. V shed 2 bases, J shed 4 bases, and the junction held 7 bases outside the gene matches. This CDR3 contains 16 residues. The DNA for the CDR3 is TGTGCCAGCAGCCAACGGACAGGGGGTGTTGGAGAGACCCAGTACTTC. This codes for CASSQRTGGVGETQYF.

The V call is TRBV7-2, the J call TRBJ2-4, with a weak D call TRBD1 (6 bases). The CDR3 is made up of 16 amino acids. Germline V gives CDR1 SGHTA, CDR2 FQGNSA. V dropped 1 base and J dropped 0 bases, with 10 bases sitting between them. CDR3 sequence reads: CASSLGQGLAKNIQYF. CDR3 coding DNA: TGTGCCAGCAGCTTAGGGCAGGGGCTAGCCAAAAACATTCAGTACTTC.

A few counts support this clone. This chain connects TRBV4-2 to TRBJ1-5; D is possibly TRBD1 (5 bases). CDR1 is LGHNA and CDR2 is YNFKEQ in the germline V gene. Trimming pared 5 bases from V and 8 bases from J, leaving 19 bases between. The length of the CDR3 is 15 residues. The CDR3 sequence is CASSKGEGPGEPQHF. In DNA form, the CDR3 reads TGTGCCAGCAGCAAAGGGGAGGGGCCGGGGGAGCCCCAGCATTTT.

This sequence joins TRBV6-6 and TRBJ1-5; 7 positions agree with TRBD1. V shed 2 bases and J 3 bases; nucleotides not matched to a gene: 4. The germline gives CDR1 MNHNY, CDR2 SVGAGI (reference sequence). This CDR3 region has 15 residues. The CDR3, as DNA: TGTGCCAGCAGTTACGGGACAGCTAACAATCAGCCCCAGCATTTT. It translates to CASSYGTANNQPQHF.

This chain connects TRBV19 to TRBJ2-5; 7 nucleotides line up with TRBD2. CDR1 and CDR2 from the germline V gene are LNHDA and SQIVND (reference sequence). The CDR3 consists of 14 residues. The ends lost 3 bases at V and 5 bases at J; junction bases unmatched: 6. The chain's CDR3 is CASSILGRGETQYF. CDR3 in DNA: TGTGCCAGTAGTATTCTAGGGCGGGGGGAGACCCAGTACTTC.

This clone was detected only once. The V gene is TRBV30, the J gene TRBJ1-1, with no clear D. The CDR3 has 12 amino acids. Germline CDR1 and CDR2: GTSNPN and SVGIG (reference sequence). Trimming took off 4 bases at V and 4 bases at J, with 10 bases between the two ends. DNA of the CDR3: TGTGCCTGGATACCGGGTCTCACTGAAGCTTTCTTT. This gives the protein CAWIPGLTEAFF.